This entry lists 11 T cell receptor beta chains sequenced from one sample in a study of shared clonotypes between healthy human individuals. CD45RO negativity and positive selection for CCR7 defined naive CD8 cells, a population that excluded terminally differentiated effector memory CD45RA+ cells. Sequenced by immunoSEQ multiplex PCR; TCRdb stores in-frame clones only, minus some. In the table there are hundreds of thousands of clones, approximately 95% of which are singletons. The sample comprised naive CD8+ T cells sorted from blood. The receptors come from a woman between 25 and 40 years old in good health.

This rearrangement joins TRBV7-9 to TRBJ2-1, with a tentative D call TRBD2 (6 bases). With 7 bases removed from V and 5 bases from J, the gap between germline ends came to 15 bases. The CDR3 runs 14 residues. Germline loops: CDR1 SEHNR, CDR2 FQNEAQ (reference sequence). The DNA of the CDR3 is TGTGCCAGCACCGGGGCGGGGTCTGACAATGAGCAGTTCTTC. It encodes CASTGAGSDNEQFF.

The CDR3 coding sequence is TGTGCCAGCAGCCCGAGGGACAGGGGGCTTGGGGTTCTTCTCGATGAGCAGTTCTTC. This translates into CASSPRDRGLGVLLDEQFF. The J gene is TRBJ2-1, the V gene TRBV9; 12 bases are a match to TRBD1. The CDR3 runs 19 residues. V lost 4 bases and J lost 8; bases outside the gene matches: 19. CDR1 is SGDLS, CDR2 YYNGEE, per germline.

This clone was seen just once. This chain links TRBV11-2 with TRBJ2-7; D may correspond to TRBD1 or TRBD2 (5 bases each). V was clipped by 5 bases and J by 3 bases, with 11 bases between them. The germline V gene encodes CDR1 SGHAT and CDR2 FQNNGV. The CDR3 runs 13 residues. The chain's CDR3 is CASSPGRDYEQYF. The CDR3 DNA follows: TGTGCCAGCAGCCCGGGACGAGACTACGAGCAGTACTTC.

Only a few counts were recorded for this clone. This chain links TRBV27 with TRBJ1-5; the D gene is possibly TRBD1 (5 bases). Germline V CDR1 and CDR2: MNHEY, SMNVEV (reference sequence). Trimming stripped 7 bases from V and 6 bases from J, with 10 bases between. The CDR3 length is 12 residues. This chain's CDR3 is CASTWGSQPQHF. CDR3 DNA sequence: TGTGCCAGCACTTGGGGCAGTCAGCCCCAGCATTTT.

The chain uses TRBV27 and TRBJ2-1; D could derive from TRBD1 or TRBD2 (5 bases each). The CDR3 is made up of 17 amino acids. V was shortened by 2 bases and J by 3 bases, with 17 bases between the two germline ends. Germline V gives CDR1 MNHEY, CDR2 SMNVEV (reference sequence). CDR3 nucleotide sequence: TGTGCCAGCAGTTTAGGGGCCACAACGGGGCTCTACAATGAGCAGTTCTTC. Protein sequence: CASSLGATTGLYNEQFF.

Worth noting for this clone: Within the sample, other DNA sequences also encode this same CDR3. This chain connects TRBV7-6 to TRBJ1-3; D may be TRBD1 (6 bases). Trimming removed 5 bases at V and 0 bases at J, with 11 bases between. The germline CDR1 and CDR2 sequences are SGHVS and FNYEAQ. This CDR3 has 15 amino acids. In nucleotides, the CDR3 is TGTGCCAGCAGCCTAGACAGGTCCTCTGGAAACACCATATATTTT. Translating it yields CASSLDRSSGNTIYF.

The chain has TRBV7-8 and TRBJ1-5; tentatively, D is TRBD1 (5 bases). Trimming left V 5 bases short and J 6 bases short, with 11 bases between. This CDR3 has 13 amino acids. CDR1 and CDR2 (germline): SGHVS, FQNEAQ. The CDR3 loop reads CASSHGTFQPQHF. The CDR3 DNA reads TGTGCCAGCAGCCACGGGACCTTTCAGCCCCAGCATTTT.

The chain carries TRBV7-6 and TRBJ1-1, with 7 positions matching TRBD1. V dropped 3 bases and J dropped 7; count of bases not matched to a gene: 11. This CDR3 contains 15 residues. Germline V gives CDR1 SGHVS, CDR2 FNYEAQ. The CDR3 region has the DNA TGTGCCAGCAGCTTTAGGTCGACAGGGCCTTTTGAAGCTTTCTTT. It encodes CASSFRSTGPFEAFF.

The V gene is TRBV9, the J gene TRBJ1-1, with a possible D match to TRBD1 (5 bases). The germline gives CDR1 SGDLS, CDR2 YYNGEE. V lost 4 bases, J lost 1 base, and 11 bases lay in between. The CDR3 loop spans 14 amino acids. CDR3 in DNA: TGTGCCAGCAGCCCCCGGGGGGGGAACACTGAAGCTTTCTTT. It is translated as CASSPRGGNTEAFF.

In regard to this clone: In the same sample, other DNA sequences code for this CDR3. The chain is built from TRBV19 and TRBJ2-7, with 9 bases lining up with TRBD1. This CDR3 has 14 residues. Trimming at V came to 1 base and at J to 3 bases, leaving 1 base not matched to a gene. Per germline, CDR1 LNHDA and CDR2 SQIVND (reference sequence). For the CDR3, the DNA is TGTGCCAGTAGTATAGGACAGGGGGTCTACGAGCAGTACTTC. Encoded protein: CASSIGQGVYEQYF. Combining the CDR3 with reference TRBV19 and TRBJ2-7 gives the whole variable domain DGGITQSPKYLFRKEGQNVTLSCEQNLNHDAMYWYRQDPGQGLRLIYYSQIVNDFQKGDIAEGYSVSREKKESFPLTVTSAQKNPTAFYLCASSIGQGVYEQYFGPGTRLTVT.

The chain has TRBV5-1 and TRBJ2-7; 9 bases agree with TRBD2. Trimming took 0 bases from V and 4 from J; bases not matched to a gene: 11. Germline values: CDR1 SGHRS, CDR2 YFSETQ. The CDR3 runs 17 residues. The CDR3 sequence is CASSLAGLAGLEYEQYF. The CDR3 DNA sequence: TGCGCCAGCAGCTTGGCCGGGCTAGCGGGATTAGAATACGAGCAGTACTTC. The full variable domain, in which reference TRBV5-1 and TRBJ2-7 provide the parts outside the CDR3, is KAGVTQTPRYLIKTRGQQVTLSCSPISGHRSVSWYQQTPGQGLQFLFEYFSETQRNKGNFPGRFSGRQFSNSRSEMNVSTLELGDSALYLCASSLAGLAGLEYEQYFGPGTRLTVT.